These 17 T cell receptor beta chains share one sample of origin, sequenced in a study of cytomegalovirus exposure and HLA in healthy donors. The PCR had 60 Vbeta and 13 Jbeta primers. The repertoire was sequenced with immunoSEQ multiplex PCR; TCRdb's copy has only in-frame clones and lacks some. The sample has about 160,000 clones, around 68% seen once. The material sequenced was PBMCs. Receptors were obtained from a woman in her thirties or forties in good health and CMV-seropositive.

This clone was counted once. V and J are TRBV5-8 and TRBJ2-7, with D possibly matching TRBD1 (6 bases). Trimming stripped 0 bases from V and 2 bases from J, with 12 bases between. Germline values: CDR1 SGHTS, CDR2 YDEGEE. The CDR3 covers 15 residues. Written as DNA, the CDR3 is TGTGCCAGCAGCTTGGGGCAGGGGTATCCCTACGAGCAGTACTTC. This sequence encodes CASSLGQGYPYEQYF. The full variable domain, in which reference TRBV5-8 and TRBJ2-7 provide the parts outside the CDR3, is EAGVTQSPTHLIKTRGQQATLRCSPISGHTSVYWYQQALGLGLQFLLWYDEGEERNRGNFPPRFSGRQFPNYSSELNVNALELEDSALYLCASSLGQGYPYEQYFGPGTRLTVT.

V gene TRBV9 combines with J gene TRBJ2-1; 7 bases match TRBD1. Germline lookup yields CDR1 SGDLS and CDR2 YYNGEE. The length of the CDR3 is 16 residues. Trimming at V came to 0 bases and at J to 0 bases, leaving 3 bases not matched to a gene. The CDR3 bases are TGTGCCAGCAGCGTAGGAGGGGGCCACTCCTACAATGAGCAGTTCTTC. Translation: CASSVGGGHSYNEQFF.

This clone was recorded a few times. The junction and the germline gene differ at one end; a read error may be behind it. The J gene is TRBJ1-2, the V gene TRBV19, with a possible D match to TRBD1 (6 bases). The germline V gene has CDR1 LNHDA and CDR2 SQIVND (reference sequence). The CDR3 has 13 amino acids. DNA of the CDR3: TGTGCCAGTAGTCCCCCACAGGGTCAAGGCTACCCCTTC. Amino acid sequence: CASSPPQGQGYPF.

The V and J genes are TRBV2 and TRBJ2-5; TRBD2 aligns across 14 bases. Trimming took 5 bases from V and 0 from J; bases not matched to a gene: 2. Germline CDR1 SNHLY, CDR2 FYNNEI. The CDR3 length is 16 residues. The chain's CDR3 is CASSMGLAGDQETQYF. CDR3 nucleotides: TGTGCCAGCAGTATGGGACTAGCGGGGGACCAAGAGACCCAGTACTTC. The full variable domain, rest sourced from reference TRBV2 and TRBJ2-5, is EPEVTQTPSHQVTQMGQEVILRCVPISNHLYFYWYRQILGQKVEFLVSFYNNEISEKSEIFDDQFSVERPDGSNFTLKIRSTKLEDSAMYFCASSMGLAGDQETQYFGPGTRLLVL.

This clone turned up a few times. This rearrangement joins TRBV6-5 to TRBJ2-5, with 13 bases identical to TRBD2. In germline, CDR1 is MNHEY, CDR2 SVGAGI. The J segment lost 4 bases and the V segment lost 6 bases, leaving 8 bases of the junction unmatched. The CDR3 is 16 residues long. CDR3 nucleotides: TGTGCCAGCAGCTACGGACTAGCGGGAGTGGCAGAGACCCAGTACTTC. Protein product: CASSYGLAGVAETQYF.

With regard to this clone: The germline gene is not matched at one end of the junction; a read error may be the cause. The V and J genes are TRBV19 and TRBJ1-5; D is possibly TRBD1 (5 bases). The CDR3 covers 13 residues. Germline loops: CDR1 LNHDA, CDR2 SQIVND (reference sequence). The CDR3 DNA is TGTGCCAGTAGTATAGAGGAGGGGCAGCCCCAGAATTTT. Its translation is CASSIEEGQPQNF.

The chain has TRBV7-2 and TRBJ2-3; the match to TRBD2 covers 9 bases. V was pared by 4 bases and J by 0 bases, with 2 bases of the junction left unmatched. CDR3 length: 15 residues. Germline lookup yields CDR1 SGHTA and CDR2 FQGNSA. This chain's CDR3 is CASSYSGGSTDTQYF. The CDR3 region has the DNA TGTGCCAGCAGCTATAGCGGGGGTAGCACAGATACGCAGTATTTT. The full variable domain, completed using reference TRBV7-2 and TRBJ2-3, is GAGVSQSPSNKVTEKGKDVELRCDPISGHTALYWYRQSLGQGLEFLIYFQGNSAPDKSGLPSDRFSAERTGGSVSTLTIQRTQQEDSAVYLCASSYSGGSTDTQYFGPGTRLTVL.

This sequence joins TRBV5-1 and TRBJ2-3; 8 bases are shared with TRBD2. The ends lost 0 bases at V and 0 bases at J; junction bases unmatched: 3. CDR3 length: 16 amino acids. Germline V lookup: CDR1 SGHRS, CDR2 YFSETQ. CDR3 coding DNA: TGCGCCAGCAGCTTGGTTAGCGGGGTAAGCACAGATACGCAGTATTTT. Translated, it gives CASSLVSGVSTDTQYF.

In nucleotides, the CDR3 is TGCGCCAGCAGCCTCGTCGCGGGCTACGAGCAGTACTTC. Encoded protein: CASSLVAGYEQYF. The chain recombines TRBV4-1 with TRBJ2-7, with D maybe TRBD2 (5 bases). CDR1 MGHRA and CDR2 YSYEKL come from the germline V gene. Trimming pared 4 bases from V and 3 bases from J, leaving 10 bases between. The CDR3 is 13 residues long.

CDR3 nucleotide sequence: TGTGCCAGCAGACCGAGTCCAGGGAGGGATGGCTACACCTTC. Encoded protein: CASRPSPGRDGYTF. The chain uses TRBV7-9 and TRBJ1-2; D is possibly TRBD1 (5 bases). CDR3 length: 14 amino acids. V was cut by 6 bases and J by 6 bases, with 17 bases left in between. CDR1 and CDR2 from the germline V gene are SEHNR and FQNEAQ (reference sequence).

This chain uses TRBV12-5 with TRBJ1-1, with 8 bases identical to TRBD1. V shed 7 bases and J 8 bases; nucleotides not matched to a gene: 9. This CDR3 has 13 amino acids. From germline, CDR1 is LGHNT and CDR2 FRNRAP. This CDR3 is CASVVTGEYEAFF. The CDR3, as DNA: TGTGCTAGTGTCGTGACAGGGGAGTACGAAGCTTTCTTT.

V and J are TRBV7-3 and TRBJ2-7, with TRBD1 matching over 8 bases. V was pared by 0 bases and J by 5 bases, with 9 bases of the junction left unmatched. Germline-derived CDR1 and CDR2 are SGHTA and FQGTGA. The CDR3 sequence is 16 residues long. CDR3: CASSLTQGGSPNEQYF. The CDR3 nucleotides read TGTGCCAGCAGCTTAACACAGGGGGGATCTCCGAACGAGCAGTACTTC.

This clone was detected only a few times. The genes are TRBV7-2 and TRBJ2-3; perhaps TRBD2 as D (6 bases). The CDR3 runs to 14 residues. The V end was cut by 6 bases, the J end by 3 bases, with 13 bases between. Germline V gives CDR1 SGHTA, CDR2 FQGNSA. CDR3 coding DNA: TGTGCCAGCAGGTTGATGGGAGGAACAGATACGCAGTATTTT. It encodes CASRLMGGTDTQYF.

CDR3 sequence (DNA): TGTGCCAGGCGGCGCCGGTTCTTC. Translated, it gives CARRRRFF. The V and J genes are TRBV6-6 and TRBJ2-1; D not resolved. The germline V gene has CDR1 MNHNY and CDR2 SVGAGI (reference sequence). Deletions cut 9 bases from V and 15 bases from J, with 9 bases between. The CDR3 contains 8 residues.

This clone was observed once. The CDR3 loop reads CSVEPGSTDTQYF. The DNA for the CDR3 is TGCAGCGTTGAGCCCGGGTCCACAGATACGCAGTATTTT. The rearrangement links TRBV29-1 to TRBJ2-3; D gene ambiguous. The CDR3 contains 13 residues. V lost 3 bases, J lost 2 bases, and 9 bases lay in between. Germline V gene data show CDR1 as SQVTM and CDR2 as ANQGSEA.

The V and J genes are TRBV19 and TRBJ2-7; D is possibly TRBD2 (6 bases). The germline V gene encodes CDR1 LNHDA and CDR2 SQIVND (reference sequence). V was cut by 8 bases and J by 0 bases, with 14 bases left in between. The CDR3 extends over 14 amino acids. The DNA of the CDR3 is TGTGCCAGTCGAGACGGGGGTCCCTCCTACGAGCAGTACTTC. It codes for CASRDGGPSYEQYF.

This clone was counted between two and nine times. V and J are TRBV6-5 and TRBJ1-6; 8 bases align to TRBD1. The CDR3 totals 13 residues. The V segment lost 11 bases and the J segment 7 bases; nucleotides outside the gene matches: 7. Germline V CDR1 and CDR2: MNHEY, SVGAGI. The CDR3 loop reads CAPKDRDNSPLHF. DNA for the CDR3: TGTGCCCCCAAGGACAGGGACAATTCACCCCTCCACTTT.